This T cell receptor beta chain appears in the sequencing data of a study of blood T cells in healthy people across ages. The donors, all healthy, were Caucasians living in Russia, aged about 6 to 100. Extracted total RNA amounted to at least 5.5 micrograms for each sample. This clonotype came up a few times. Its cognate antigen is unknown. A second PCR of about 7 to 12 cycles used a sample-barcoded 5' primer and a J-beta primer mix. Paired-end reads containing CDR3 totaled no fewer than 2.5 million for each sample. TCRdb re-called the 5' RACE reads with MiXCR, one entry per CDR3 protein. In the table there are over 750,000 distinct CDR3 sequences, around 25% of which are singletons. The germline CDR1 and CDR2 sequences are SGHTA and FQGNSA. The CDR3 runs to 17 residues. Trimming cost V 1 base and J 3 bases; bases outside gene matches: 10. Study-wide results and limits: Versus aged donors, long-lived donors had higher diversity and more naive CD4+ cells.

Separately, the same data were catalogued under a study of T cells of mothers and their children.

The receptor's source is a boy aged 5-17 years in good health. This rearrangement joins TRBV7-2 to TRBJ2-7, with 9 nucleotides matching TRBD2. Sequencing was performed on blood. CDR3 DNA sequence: TGTGCCAGCAGCTTAGGTTTGGCCCTAGCGGGGAACTACGAGCAGTACTTC. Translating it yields CASSLGLALAGNYEQYF. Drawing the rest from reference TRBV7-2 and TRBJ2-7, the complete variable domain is GAGVSQSPSNKVTEKGKDVELRCDPISGHTALYWYRQSLGQGLEFLIYFQGNSAPDKSGLPSDRFSAERTGGSVSTLTIQRTQQEDSAVYLCASSLGLALAGNYEQYFGPGTRLTVT.